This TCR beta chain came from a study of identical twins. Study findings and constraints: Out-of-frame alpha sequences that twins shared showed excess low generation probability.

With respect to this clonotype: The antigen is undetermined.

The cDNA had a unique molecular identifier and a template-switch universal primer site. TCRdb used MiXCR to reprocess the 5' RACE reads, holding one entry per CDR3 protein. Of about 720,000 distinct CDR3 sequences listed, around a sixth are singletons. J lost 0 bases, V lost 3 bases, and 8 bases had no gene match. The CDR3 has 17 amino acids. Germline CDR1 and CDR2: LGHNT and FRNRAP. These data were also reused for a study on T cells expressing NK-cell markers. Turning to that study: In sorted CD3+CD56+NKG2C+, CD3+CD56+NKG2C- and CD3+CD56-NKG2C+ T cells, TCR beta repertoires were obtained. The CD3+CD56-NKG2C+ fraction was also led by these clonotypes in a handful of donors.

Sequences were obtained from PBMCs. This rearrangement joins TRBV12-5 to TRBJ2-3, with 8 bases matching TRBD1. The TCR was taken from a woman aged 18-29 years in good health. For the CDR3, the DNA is TGTGCTAGTGGTTTTCCCCAGGGGGCCTCTAGCACAGATACGCAGTATTTT. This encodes CASGFPQGASSTDTQYF.